One and the same sample provided the 14 T cell receptor beta chains below, sequenced in a study of blood T cell repertoires in COVID-19. Assay used: immunoSEQ multiplex PCR; TCRdb lists only in-frame clones, some missing. The sample yields some 260,000 clones, about 90% seen once. Input material: peripheral blood. These receptors were taken from a man aged 80 or over with acute or convalescent COVID-19.

DNA for the CDR3: TGTGCCAGCAGCCCAGGACTGAATCAGCCCCAGCATTTT. Encoded protein: CASSPGLNQPQHF. The chain combines TRBV4-2 with TRBJ1-5, with no clear D. This CDR3 region has 13 residues. V was trimmed by 4 bases and J by 4 bases, leaving 8 bases between them. Germline CDR1 LGHNA, CDR2 YNFKEQ.

The rearrangement uses TRBV6-4 and TRBJ1-2; 8 bases agree with TRBD1. This CDR3 comprises 16 residues. The V gene end was trimmed by 1 base and the J gene end by 4 bases; junction bases not matched to a gene: 8. CDR1 MRHNA and CDR2 SNTAGT come from the germline V gene. The chain's CDR3 is CASSDLEDRAVYGYTF. The CDR3 DNA reads TGTGCCAGCAGTGACTTAGAGGACAGGGCGGTCTATGGCTACACCTTC.

On this clone: One junction end does not reproduce the germline sequence, and a read error may be involved. The CDR3 DNA reads TGTGCCAGCAGCGTAACGGGACTAGCGGCCCGTAATGAGCAGTTCTTC. As protein: CASSVTGLAARNEQFF. The V and J genes are TRBV7-3 and TRBJ2-1, with TRBD2 matching 11 bases. Germline V lookup: CDR1 SGHTA, CDR2 FQGTGA. CDR3 size: 16 residues.

V gene TRBV5-4 combines with J gene TRBJ1-2, with D possibly TRBD1 on 6 matching bases. Trimming removed 4 bases from V and 6 bases from J, with 13 bases in between. CDR1 SGHNT and CDR2 YYREEE come from the germline V gene (reference sequence). This CDR3 is 13 amino acids long. The CDR3 region is CASSAQGSDGYTF. In nucleotides, the CDR3 is TGTGCCAGCAGCGCACAGGGAAGCGATGGCTACACCTTC. Variable domain in full (rest from reference TRBV5-4 and TRBJ1-2): ETGVTQSPTHLIKTRGQQVTLRCSSQSGHNTVSWYQQALGQGPQFIFQYYREEENGRGNFPPRFSGLQFPNYSSELNVNALELDDSALYLCASSAQGSDGYTFGSGTRLTVV.

This sequence joins TRBV28 and TRBJ1-2, with 7 bases matching TRBD1. V dropped 5 bases and J dropped 7; count of bases not matched to a gene: 13. The CDR3 runs 15 residues. CDR1 and CDR2 from the germline V gene are MDHEN and SYDVKM. The CDR3 region is CASSLYRGSTFGYTF. The CDR3 nucleotides are TGTGCCAGCAGTCTATACAGGGGAAGTACGTTTGGCTACACCTTC.

This chain uses TRBV5-4 with TRBJ1-6; 7 positions agree with TRBD1. Trimming cost V 3 bases and J 4 bases; bases outside gene matches: 1. The germline gives CDR1 SGHNT, CDR2 YYREEE (reference sequence). This CDR3 contains 14 residues. The CDR3 sequence: CASSYRGYNSPLHF. For the CDR3, the DNA is TGTGCCAGCAGCTACAGGGGTTATAATTCACCCCTCCACTTT.

Note on this clone: This sample includes further DNA sequences coding for the same CDR3. The chain combines TRBV5-1 with TRBJ1-2, with TRBD1 as a possible D gene (5 bases). This CDR3 has 13 residues. The germline gives CDR1 SGHRS, CDR2 YFSETQ. V lost 4 bases to trimming and J lost 3 bases, with 10 bases between them. The CDR3: CASSLLGDYGYTF. CDR3 coding DNA: TGCGCCAGCAGCCTGTTAGGGGACTATGGCTACACCTTC.

J is TRBJ2-2 and V is TRBV5-1; D may be TRBD1 (5 bases). The ends were cut back, 1 base at V and 4 bases at J, with 14 bases in the middle. CDR3 size: 16 residues. Germline V lookup: CDR1 SGHRS, CDR2 YFSETQ. The CDR3 DNA reads as TGCGCCAGCAGCTTGCTCCGTTTAGGGGCCACCGGGGAGCTGTTTTTT. It is translated as CASSLLRLGATGELFF.

The gene calls are TRBV11-2 and TRBJ1-2; TRBD1 matches at 7 bases. There are 18 residues in the CDR3. Trimming took 3 bases from V and 0 from J; bases not matched to a gene: 13. CDR1 SGHAT and CDR2 FQNNGV come from the germline V gene. The DNA for the CDR3 is TGTGCCAGCAGCTTTTCCATTCCCGCGGACAGGTCTAACTATGGCTACACCTTC. Its translation: CASSFSIPADRSNYGYTF.

Remarks on this clone: At one end the junction does not follow the germline gene, possibly because of a read error. The chain has TRBV6-2 or TRBV6-3 and TRBJ2-5; D is ambiguous. CDR1 and CDR2 (germline): MNHEY, SVGEGT. The length of the CDR3 is 14 residues. CDR3 in DNA: TGTGCCAGCAGTTACTCAGCAGGTCAAGCGACCCAGTACTTC. This codes for CASSYSAGQATQYF.

The V gene is TRBV7-3, the J gene TRBJ2-2; 9 positions match TRBD1. In germline, CDR1 is SGHTA, CDR2 FQGTGA. The CDR3 extends over 15 amino acids. V lost 4 bases, J lost 7 bases, and 7 bases stayed unmatched. CDR3 nucleotides: TGTGCCAGCAGCTCAACAGGGGGCATGGGCGGGGAGCTGTTTTTT. As protein: CASSSTGGMGGELFF.

The V gene is TRBV19, the J gene TRBJ2-7; D gene ambiguous. CDR1 is LNHDA and CDR2 is SQIVND in the germline V gene (reference sequence). The CDR3 contains 14 residues. Trimming shortened V by 5 bases and J by 2 bases, and 13 bases separated the two germline ends. This CDR3 is CASSSPPETYEQYF. Here the CDR3 DNA reads TGTGCCAGTAGTTCCCCCCCCGAGACCTACGAGCAGTACTTC.

J is TRBJ1-1 and V is TRBV7-3, with 9 bases identical to TRBD1. The CDR3 loop spans 13 amino acids. V lost 6 bases and J lost 11; bases outside the gene matches: 10. Per germline, CDR1 SGHTA and CDR2 FQGTGA. This CDR3 reads CASSSILQGAAFF. CDR3 bases: TGTGCCAGCAGTTCCATATTACAGGGGGCGGCTTTCTTT.

J is TRBJ1-3 and V is TRBV6-6; no reliable D call. CDR3 length equals 13 residues. Between the trimmed V and J ends, which lost 8 bases and 0 bases, there was a span of 8 bases. CDR1 and CDR2 (germline): MNHNY, SVGAGI (reference sequence). The CDR3 nucleotides read TGTGCCAGCTATCGTTACTCTGGAAACACCATATATTTT. It codes for CASYRYSGNTIYF.